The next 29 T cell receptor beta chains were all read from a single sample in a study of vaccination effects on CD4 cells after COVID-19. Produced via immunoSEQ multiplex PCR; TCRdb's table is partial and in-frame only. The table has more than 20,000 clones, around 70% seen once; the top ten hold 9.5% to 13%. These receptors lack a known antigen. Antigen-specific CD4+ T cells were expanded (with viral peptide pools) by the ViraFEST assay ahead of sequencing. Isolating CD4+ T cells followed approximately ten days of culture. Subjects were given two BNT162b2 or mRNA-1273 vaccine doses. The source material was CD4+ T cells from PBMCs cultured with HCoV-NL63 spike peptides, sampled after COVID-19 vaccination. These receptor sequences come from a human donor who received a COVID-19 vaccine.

CDR3 amino acids: CASSSGTGNTEAFF. In nucleotides, the CDR3 is TGTGCCAGCAGCTCCGGGACGGGGAACACTGAAGCTTTCTTT. The chain has TRBV6-4 and TRBJ1-1; a weak D match, TRBD1 (5 bases). The CDR3 runs to 14 residues. The germline V gene encodes CDR1 MRHNA and CDR2 SNTAGT. The V end lost 6 bases, the J end lost 1 base, and 12 bases lay between the germline ends.

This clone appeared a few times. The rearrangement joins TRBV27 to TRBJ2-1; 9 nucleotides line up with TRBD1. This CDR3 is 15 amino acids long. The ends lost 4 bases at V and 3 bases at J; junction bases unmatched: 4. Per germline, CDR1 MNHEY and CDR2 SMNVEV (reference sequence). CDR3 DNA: TGTGCCAGCAGTTCCCGGGACAGGGTCTACAATGAGCAGTTCTTC. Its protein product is CASSSRDRVYNEQFF.

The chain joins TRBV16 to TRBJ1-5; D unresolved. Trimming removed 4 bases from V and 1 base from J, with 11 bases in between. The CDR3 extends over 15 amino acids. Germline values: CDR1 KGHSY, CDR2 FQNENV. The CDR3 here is CASSRMRESNQPQHF. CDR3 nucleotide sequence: TGTGCCAGCAGCCGAATGAGGGAAAGCAATCAGCCCCAGCATTTT.

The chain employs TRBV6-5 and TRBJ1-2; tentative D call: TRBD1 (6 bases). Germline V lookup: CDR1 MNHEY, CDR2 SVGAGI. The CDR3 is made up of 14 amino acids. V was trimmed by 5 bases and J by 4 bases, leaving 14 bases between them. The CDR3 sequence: CASSREGQLYGYTF. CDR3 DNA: TGTGCCAGCAGTAGGGAGGGACAACTCTATGGCTACACCTTC.

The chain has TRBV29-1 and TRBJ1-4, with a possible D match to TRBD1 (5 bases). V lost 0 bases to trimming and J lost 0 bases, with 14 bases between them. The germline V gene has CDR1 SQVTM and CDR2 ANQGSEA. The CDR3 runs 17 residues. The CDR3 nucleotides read TGCAGCGTTGAAGATGTCGCAGGGATCTCAACTAATGAAAAACTGTTTTTT. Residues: CSVEDVAGISTNEKLFF.

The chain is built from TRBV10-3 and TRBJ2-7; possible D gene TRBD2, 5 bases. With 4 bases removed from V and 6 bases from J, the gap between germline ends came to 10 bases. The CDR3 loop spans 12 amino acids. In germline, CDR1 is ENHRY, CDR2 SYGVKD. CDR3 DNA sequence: TGTGCCATCAGTGGTAGGGAGATCGAGCAGTACTTC. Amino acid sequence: CAISGREIEQYF.

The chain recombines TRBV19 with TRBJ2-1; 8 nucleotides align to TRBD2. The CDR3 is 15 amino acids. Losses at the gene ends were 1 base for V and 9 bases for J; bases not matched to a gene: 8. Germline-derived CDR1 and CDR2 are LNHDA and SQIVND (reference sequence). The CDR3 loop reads CASSIGGLDWGEQFF. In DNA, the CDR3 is TGTGCCAGTAGTATAGGGGGACTAGACTGGGGTGAGCAGTTCTTC.

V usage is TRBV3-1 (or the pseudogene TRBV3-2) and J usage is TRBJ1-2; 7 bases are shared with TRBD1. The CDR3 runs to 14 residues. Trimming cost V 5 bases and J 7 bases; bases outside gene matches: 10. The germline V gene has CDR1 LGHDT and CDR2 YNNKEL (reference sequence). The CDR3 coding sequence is TGTGCCAGCAGCTTCTGGGACAGTCAGGCTGGCTACACCTTC. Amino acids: CASSFWDSQAGYTF.

The CDR3 DNA reads as TGTGCCAGCAGCGTCGATTGGACAGACACCGGGGAGCTGTTTTTT. Encoded protein: CASSVDWTDTGELFF. V gene TRBV9 combines with J gene TRBJ2-2, with D possibly TRBD1 on 6 matching bases. There are 15 residues in the CDR3. Germline V gene data show CDR1 as SGDLS and CDR2 as YYNGEE. Trimming took off 2 bases at V and 3 bases at J, with 11 bases between the two ends.

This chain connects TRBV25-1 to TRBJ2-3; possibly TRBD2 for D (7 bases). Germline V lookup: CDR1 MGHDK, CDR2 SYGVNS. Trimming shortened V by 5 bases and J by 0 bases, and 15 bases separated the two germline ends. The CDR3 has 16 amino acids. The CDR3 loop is CASSRLEGGSTDTQYF. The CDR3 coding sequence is TGTGCCAGCAGTAGGTTAGAGGGGGGGAGCACAGATACGCAGTATTTT.

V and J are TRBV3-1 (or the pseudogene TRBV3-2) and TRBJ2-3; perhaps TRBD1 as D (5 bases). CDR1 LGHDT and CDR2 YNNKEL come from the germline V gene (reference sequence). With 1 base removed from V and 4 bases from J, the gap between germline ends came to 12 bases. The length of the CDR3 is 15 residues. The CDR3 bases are TGTGCCAGCAGCCAAGCAAGGGGTGGTCCAGATACGCAGTATTTT. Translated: CASSQARGGPDTQYF.

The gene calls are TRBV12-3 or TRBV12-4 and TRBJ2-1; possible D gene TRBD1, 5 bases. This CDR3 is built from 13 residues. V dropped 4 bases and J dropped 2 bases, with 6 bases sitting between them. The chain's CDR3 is CASSSGTYNEQFF. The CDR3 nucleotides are TGTGCCAGCAGTTCAGGGACCTACAATGAGCAGTTCTTC.

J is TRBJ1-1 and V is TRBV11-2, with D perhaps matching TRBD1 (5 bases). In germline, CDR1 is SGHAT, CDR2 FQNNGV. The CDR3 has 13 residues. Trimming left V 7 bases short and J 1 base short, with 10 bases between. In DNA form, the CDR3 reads TGTGCCAGCACCCGACAGACGAACACTGAAGCTTTCTTT. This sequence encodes CASTRQTNTEAFF.

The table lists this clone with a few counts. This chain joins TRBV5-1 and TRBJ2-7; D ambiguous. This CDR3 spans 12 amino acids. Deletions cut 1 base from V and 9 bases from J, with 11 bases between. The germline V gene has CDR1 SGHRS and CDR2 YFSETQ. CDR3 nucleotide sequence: TGCGCCAGCAGCTTGACCACCGGTGGGCAGTACTTC. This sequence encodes CASSLTTGGQYF.

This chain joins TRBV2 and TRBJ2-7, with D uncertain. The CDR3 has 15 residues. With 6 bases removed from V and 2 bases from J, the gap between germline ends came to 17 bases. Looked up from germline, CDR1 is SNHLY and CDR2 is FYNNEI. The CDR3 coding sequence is TGTGCCAGCAGGGACGTAGTTGGTAGCCCCTACGAGCAGTACTTC. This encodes CASRDVVGSPYEQYF.

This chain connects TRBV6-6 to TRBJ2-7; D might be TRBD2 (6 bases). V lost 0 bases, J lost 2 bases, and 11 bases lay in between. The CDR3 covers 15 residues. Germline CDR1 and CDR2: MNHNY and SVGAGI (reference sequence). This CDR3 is CASSYSLGGPYEQYF. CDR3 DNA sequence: TGTGCCAGCAGTTACTCGTTGGGGGGTCCCTACGAGCAGTACTTC.

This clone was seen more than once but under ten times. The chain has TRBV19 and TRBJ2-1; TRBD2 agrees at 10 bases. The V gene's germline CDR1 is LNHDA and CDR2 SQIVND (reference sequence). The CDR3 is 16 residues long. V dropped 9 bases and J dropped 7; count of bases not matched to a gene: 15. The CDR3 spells CASPLSVAGGLNEQFF. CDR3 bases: TGTGCCAGCCCCCTCAGTGTAGCGGGAGGCTTGAATGAGCAGTTCTTC.

CDR3 protein: CAGPWQGENSPLHF. In nucleotides, the CDR3 is TGTGCCGGGCCATGGCAGGGCGAAAATTCACCCCTCCACTTT. The chain joins TRBV6-5 to TRBJ1-6, with a possible D match to TRBD1 (5 bases). With 11 bases removed from V and 7 bases from J, the gap between germline ends came to 18 bases. The CDR3 is 14 amino acids. Germline-derived CDR1 and CDR2 are MNHEY and SVGAGI.

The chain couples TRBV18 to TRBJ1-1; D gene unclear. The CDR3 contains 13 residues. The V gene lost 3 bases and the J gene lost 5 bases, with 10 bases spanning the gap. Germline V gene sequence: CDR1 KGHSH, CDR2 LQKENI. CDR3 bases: TGTGCCAGCTCACCGGGGAGGTTGACTGAAGCTTTCTTT. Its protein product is CASSPGRLTEAFF.

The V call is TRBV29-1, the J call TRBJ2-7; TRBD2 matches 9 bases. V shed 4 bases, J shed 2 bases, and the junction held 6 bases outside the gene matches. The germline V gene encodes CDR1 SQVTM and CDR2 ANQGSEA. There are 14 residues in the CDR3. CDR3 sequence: CSVAASGAPYEQYF. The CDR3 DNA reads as TGCAGCGTTGCCGCTAGCGGGGCGCCCTACGAGCAGTACTTC.

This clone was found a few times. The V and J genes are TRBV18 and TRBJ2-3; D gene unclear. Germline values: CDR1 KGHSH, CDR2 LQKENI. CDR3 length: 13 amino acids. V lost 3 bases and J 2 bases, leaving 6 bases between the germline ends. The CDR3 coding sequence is TGTGCCAGCTCACCCATAACCACAGATACGCAGTATTTT. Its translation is CASSPITTDTQYF.

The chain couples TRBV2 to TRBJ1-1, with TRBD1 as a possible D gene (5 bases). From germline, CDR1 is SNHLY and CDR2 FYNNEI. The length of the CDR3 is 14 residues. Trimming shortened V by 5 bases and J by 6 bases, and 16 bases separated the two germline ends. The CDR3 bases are TGTGCCAGCAGTAAGGTTAGGGGTGTCGCTGAAGCTTTCTTT. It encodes CASSKVRGVAEAFF. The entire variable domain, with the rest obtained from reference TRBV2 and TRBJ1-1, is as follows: EPEVTQTPSHQVTQMGQEVILRCVPISNHLYFYWYRQILGQKVEFLVSFYNNEISEKSEIFDDQFSVERPDGSNFTLKIRSTKLEDSAMYFCASSKVRGVAEAFFGQGTRLTVV.

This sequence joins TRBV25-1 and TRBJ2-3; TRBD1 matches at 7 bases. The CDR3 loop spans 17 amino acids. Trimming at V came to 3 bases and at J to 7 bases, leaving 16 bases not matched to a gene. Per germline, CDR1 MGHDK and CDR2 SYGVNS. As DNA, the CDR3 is TGTGCCAGCAGTGATACTCCAACAGGGGTGCAGACCTATACGCAGTATTTT. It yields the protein CASSDTPTGVQTYTQYF.

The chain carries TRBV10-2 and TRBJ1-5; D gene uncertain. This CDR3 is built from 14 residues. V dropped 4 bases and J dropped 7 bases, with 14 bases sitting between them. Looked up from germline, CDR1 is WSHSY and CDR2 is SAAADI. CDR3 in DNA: TGCGCCAGCAGTGGAGCTAGGTGGGTACAGCCCCAGCATTTT. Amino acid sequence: CASSGARWVQPQHF.

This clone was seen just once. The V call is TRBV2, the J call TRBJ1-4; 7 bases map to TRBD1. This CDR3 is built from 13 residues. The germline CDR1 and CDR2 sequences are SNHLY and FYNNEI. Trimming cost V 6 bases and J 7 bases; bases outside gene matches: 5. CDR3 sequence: CASSADRVEKLFF. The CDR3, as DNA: TGTGCCAGCAGCGCTGACAGGGTTGAAAAACTGTTTTTT.

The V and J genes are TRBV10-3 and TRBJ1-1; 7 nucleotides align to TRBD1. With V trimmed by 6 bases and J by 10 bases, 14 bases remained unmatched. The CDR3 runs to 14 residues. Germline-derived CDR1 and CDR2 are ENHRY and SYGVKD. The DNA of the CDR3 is TGTGCCATCAGGGGGGACAGTGCCGGAATCGGAGCTTTCTTT. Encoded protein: CAIRGDSAGIGAFF.

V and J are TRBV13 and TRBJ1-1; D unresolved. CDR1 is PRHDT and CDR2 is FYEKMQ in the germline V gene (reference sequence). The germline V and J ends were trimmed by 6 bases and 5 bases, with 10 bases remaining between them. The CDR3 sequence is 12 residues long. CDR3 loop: CASSLYGTEAFF. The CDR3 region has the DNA TGTGCCAGCAGTCTCTACGGGACTGAAGCTTTCTTT.

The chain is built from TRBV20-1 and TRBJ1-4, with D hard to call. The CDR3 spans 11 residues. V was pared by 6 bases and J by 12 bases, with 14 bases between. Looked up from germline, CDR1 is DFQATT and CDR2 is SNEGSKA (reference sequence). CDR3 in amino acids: CSAIDEHELFF. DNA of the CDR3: TGCAGTGCCATCGACGAGCACGAACTGTTTTTT.

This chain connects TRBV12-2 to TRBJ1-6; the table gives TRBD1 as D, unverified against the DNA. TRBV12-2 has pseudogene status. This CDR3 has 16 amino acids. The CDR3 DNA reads TGTGCAAGTCGCTTAGCCCAGGGGGGAGGTAAATCACCCCTCCACTTT. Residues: CASRLAQGGGKSPLHF.